One sample yielded the 9 T cell receptor beta chains listed below, sequenced in a study of blood T cell repertoires in COVID-19. Method: immunoSEQ multiplex PCR; TCRdb's copy keeps in-frame clones and lacks some. The sample gives under 200,000 clones, just under 90% of which show up once; roughly 3.9% is in the top ten. The specimen sequenced was peripheral blood. These receptors were obtained from a man aged 18 to 29 with active or convalescent COVID-19.

This CDR3 reads CASSQARAESLTGELFF. As DNA, the CDR3 is TGCGCCAGCAGCCAAGCCCGAGCGGAGAGTCTCACCGGGGAGCTGTTTTTT. This chain links TRBV4-1 with TRBJ2-2, with a tentative D call TRBD2 (5 bases). V dropped 1 base and J dropped 4 bases, with 16 bases sitting between them. The CDR3 sequence is 17 residues long. Germline V gene lookup returns CDR1 MGHRA and CDR2 YSYEKL.

The chain joins TRBV7-6 to TRBJ2-1; TRBD2 agrees at 13 bases. With V trimmed by 2 bases and J by 7 bases, 8 bases remained unmatched. Looked up from germline, CDR1 is SGHVS and CDR2 is FNYEAQ. The CDR3 consists of 17 residues. The CDR3 bases are TGTGCCAGCAGCTTAAAGGCCGGACTAGCGGGAGTGAATGAGCAGTTCTTC. Translated: CASSLKAGLAGVNEQFF.

The V call is TRBV2, the J call TRBJ2-4; the match to TRBD2 covers 7 bases. Germline CDR1 reads SNHLY; CDR2 reads FYNNEI. This CDR3 contains 14 residues. V was clipped by 6 bases and J by 2 bases; unmatched bases: 4. DNA of the CDR3: TGTGCCAGCAGGGTGGGACTAACCAAAAACATTCAGTACTTC. Translated: CASRVGLTKNIQYF.

The chain has TRBV27 and TRBJ2-1; no clear D gene. Germline CDR1 and CDR2: MNHEY and SMNVEV (reference sequence). V lost 3 bases, J lost 4 bases, and 10 bases lay in between. The CDR3 extends over 14 amino acids. The DNA for the CDR3 is TGTGCCAGCAGTTTCACAGCCATTTACAATGAGCAGTTCTTC. It encodes CASSFTAIYNEQFF.

The V and J genes are TRBV11-2 and TRBJ2-1; the D gene is possibly TRBD2 (7 bases). CDR1 is SGHAT, CDR2 FQNNGV, per germline. The CDR3 totals 16 residues. Trimming left V 1 base short and J 3 bases short, with 13 bases between. The CDR3 DNA follows: TGTGCCAGCAGCTTAGGGGGCGGGGGCCACTACAATGAGCAGTTCTTC. This sequence encodes CASSLGGGGHYNEQFF.

V is TRBV24-1 and J is TRBJ1-2, with D unclear. The CDR3 is 12 residues long. The germline CDR1 and CDR2 sequences are KGHDR and SFDVKD. The V end lost 5 bases, the J end lost 8 bases, and 11 bases lay between the germline ends. The chain's CDR3 is CATSAGMGGYTF. CDR3 DNA sequence: TGTGCCACCAGTGCGGGGATGGGCGGCTACACCTTC.

This clone was seen only a few times. The chain recombines TRBV11-2 with TRBJ2-1; 7 bases line up with TRBD2. This CDR3 contains 15 residues. Looked up from germline, CDR1 is SGHAT and CDR2 is FQNNGV. Trimming removed 1 base from V and 3 bases from J; junction bases left unmatched: 3. In DNA, the CDR3 is TGTGCCAGCAGCTTAGGCGGGGGTAACTACAATGAGCAGTTCTTC. Its protein product is CASSLGGGNYNEQFF.

The chain carries TRBV7-3 and TRBJ2-7; D is perhaps TRBD2 (6 bases). V lost 4 bases and J 6 bases, leaving 19 bases between the germline ends. The CDR3 spans 15 residues. Per the germline V gene, CDR1 is SGHTA and CDR2 is FQGTGA. Here the CDR3 DNA reads TGTGCCAGCAGCTCCTTTATGGCGGGACGGGCCGAGCAGTACTTC. Its translation: CASSSFMAGRAEQYF.

This chain links TRBV19 with TRBJ1-5; the match to TRBD1 covers 9 bases. Trimming at V came to 11 bases and at J to 0 bases, leaving 5 bases not matched to a gene. The CDR3 spans 14 residues. Germline V gene data show CDR1 as LNHDA and CDR2 as SQIVND (reference sequence). This CDR3 is CASRQGVSNQPQHF. CDR3 nucleotides: TGTGCCTCCCGACAGGGGGTTAGCAATCAGCCCCAGCATTTT. The full variable domain, with the rest looked up from reference TRBV19 and TRBJ1-5, is DGGITQSPKYLFRKEGQNVTLSCEQNLNHDAMYWYRQDPGQGLRLIYYSQIVNDFQKGDIAEGYSVSREKKESFPLTVTSAQKNPTAFYLCASRQGVSNQPQHFGDGTRLSIL.